Listed here are 13 T cell receptor beta chains from one sample, sequenced in a study of identical twins. TCRdb ran MiXCR on the 5' RACE reads and lists one entry per CDR3 protein. The data hold fewer than 250,000 distinct CDR3 sequences, with about 7.5% observed a single time. This same sample was also part of a study on yellow fever vaccine responses in identical twins.

The sequencing input was memory (CD45RO+) T cells sorted from blood. All receptors derive from a woman between 18 and 30 years old in good health.

The CDR3 DNA follows: TGTGCCAGCGGAGTTCGGGGACAGAACACAGATACGCAGTATTTT. Amino acids: CASGVRGQNTDTQYF. The chain recombines TRBV2 with TRBJ2-3; 7 positions match TRBD1. J gave up 2 bases and V 8 bases, and 10 bases lay outside the gene matches. Per germline, CDR1 SNHLY and CDR2 FYNNEI. CDR3 length: 15 residues.

This clonotype showed up many times. The chain has TRBV29-1 and TRBJ2-3; D not certain. V lost 6 bases to trimming and J lost 15 bases, with 28 bases between them. The V gene's germline CDR1 is SQVTM and CDR2 ANQGSEA. This CDR3 region has 14 residues. The CDR3 sequence is CSVATSQDTQSAYF. As DNA, the CDR3 is TGCAGCGTCGCAACCTCCCAAGACACACAGTCGGCTTATTTT.

This chain connects TRBV14 to TRBJ2-1; D is unresolved. This CDR3 has 13 residues. Germline CDR1 reads SGHDN; CDR2 reads FVKESK. Trimming took 5 bases from V and 8 from J, leaving 13 bases between them. DNA of the CDR3: TGTGCCAGCAGCAAGACCAATAGGGATGAGCAGTTCTTC. Its protein is CASSKTNRDEQFF.

The genes are TRBV20-1 and TRBJ1-3, with 10 bases aligning to TRBD1. From germline, CDR1 is DFQATT and CDR2 SNEGSKA (reference sequence). V shed 1 base, J shed 0 bases, and the junction held 0 bases outside the gene matches. There are 15 residues in the CDR3. The CDR3 DNA follows: TGCAGTGCTAGAGGGACAGGGGGCTCTGGAAACACCATATATTTT. This codes for CSARGTGGSGNTIYF.

This clonotype turned up a few times. This sequence joins TRBV5-1 and TRBJ1-1, with unresolved D. V shed 0 bases and J shed 5 bases, with 14 bases lying between them. This CDR3 is 15 amino acids long. Germline CDR1 reads SGHRS; CDR2 reads YFSETQ. For the CDR3, the DNA is TGCGCCAGCAGCTTGGTAACGCCAAGGGAAACTGAAGCTTTCTTT. Its translation: CASSLVTPRETEAFF.

This clonotype was detected many times. This sequence joins TRBV28 and TRBJ2-1; weak D call: TRBD2 (6 bases). The CDR3 runs to 14 residues. The germline gives CDR1 MDHEN, CDR2 SYDVKM. The ends were cut back, 6 bases at V and 6 bases at J, with 15 bases in the middle. As DNA, the CDR3 is TGTGCCAGCAGGGGGACTCCCGCGGTCAATGAGCAGTTCTTC. The encoded protein is CASRGTPAVNEQFF.

The J gene is TRBJ2-6, the V gene TRBV5-6, with 10 bases matching TRBD2. The J segment lost 0 bases and the V segment lost 4 bases, leaving 7 bases of the junction unmatched. CDR1 and CDR2 (germline): SGHDT, YYEEEE. The CDR3 has 18 residues. The DNA of the CDR3 is TGTGCCAGCAGCCCCGGGCTAGCGGGGGTCTCTGGGGCCAACGTCCTGACTTTC. Residues: CASSPGLAGVSGANVLTF.

This clonotype was observed at least ten times. V gene TRBV20-1 combines with J gene TRBJ2-1, with 13 bases aligning to TRBD2. Germline values: CDR1 DFQATT, CDR2 SNEGSKA (reference sequence). Unmatched junction bases numbered 9, after V lost 4 bases and J lost 6 bases. The CDR3 contains 16 residues. In DNA, the CDR3 is TGCAGTGCTACAGGACTAGCGGGAGCGAGGTCCAATGAGCAGTTCTTC. This gives the protein CSATGLAGARSNEQFF.

This clonotype was observed many times. The genes are TRBV12-3 or TRBV12-4 and TRBJ2-7; possible D gene TRBD2, 7 bases. V lost 3 bases and J lost 5, with 17 bases in between. The CDR3 consists of 15 residues. The CDR3 is CASSFRGGGKDEQYF. CDR3 DNA sequence: TGTGCCAGCAGTTTCCGAGGGGGGGGGAAGGACGAGCAGTACTTC.

There are many counts of this clonotype. This chain uses TRBV5-1 with TRBJ2-2; 7 bases are shared with TRBD1. Germline V CDR1 and CDR2: SGHRS, YFSETQ. The CDR3 length is 16 residues. V gave up 3 bases and J gave up 4 bases; unmatched junction bases: 9. The CDR3, as DNA: TGCGCCAGCAGCTACGGGGACAGAAGTGGCACCGGGGAGCTGTTTTTT. Amino acids: CASSYGDRSGTGELFF.

This chain links TRBV20-1 with TRBJ2-3, with D tentatively TRBD2 (6 bases). The germline V gene encodes CDR1 DFQATT and CDR2 SNEGSKA (reference sequence). V was clipped by 6 bases and J by 6 bases, with 16 bases between them. This CDR3 is 13 amino acids long. The chain's CDR3 is CSAPGIAEDTQYF. Written as DNA, the CDR3 is TGCAGTGCACCTGGAATAGCGGAGGATACGCAGTATTTT.

This clonotype was counted between two and nine times. This chain's CDR3 is CASSLTLTEQFF. The DNA of the CDR3 is TGTGCCAGCAGCTTAACGTTGACTGAGCAGTTCTTC. The chain combines TRBV7-3 with TRBJ2-1; the D is unclear. V was shortened by 0 bases and J by 9 bases, with 6 bases between the two germline ends. Per germline, CDR1 SGHTA and CDR2 FQGTGA. The CDR3 spans 12 residues.

In its sample, this clonotype was seen a few times. The rearrangement links TRBV19 to TRBJ2-5; 9 bases match TRBD1. J lost 1 base, V lost 4 bases, and 4 bases had no gene match. Germline V gene sequence: CDR1 LNHDA, CDR2 SQIVND (reference sequence). CDR3 size: 15 residues. The CDR3: CASSSYRGLQETQYF. For the CDR3, the DNA is TGTGCCAGTAGTAGCTACAGGGGGCTCCAAGAGACCCAGTACTTC.